This is a list of T cell receptor beta chains from one sample in a study of radiotherapy plus CTLA-4 blockade in lung cancer. This table comes from immunoSEQ multiplex PCR, and its TCRdb copy is limited to in-frame clones, with some not included. This table holds more than 55,000 clones, around 79% found once. This specimen consisted of peripheral blood, obtained from a patient treated with radiotherapy plus ipilimumab. These receptor sequences come from a human donor with non-small cell lung cancer who had a complete response to radiotherapy plus ipilimumab. Both conserved end residues are part of each CDR3. The order of the fields is V gene, clone size, J gene, D gene, CDR3 DNA, CDR3 protein. D genes are given only for firm matches. Expanded clones get a size class; other rows say once, few or many, or leave the size out.

TRBV18	NA	TRBJ2-7	TRBD1	TGTGCCAGCTCAACGGGACAGGGATTGGGCGACGAGCAGTACTTC	CASSTGQGLGDEQYF
TRBV18	NA	TRBJ2-5	NA	TGTGCCAGCTCACCTCCAGAGTCGGGGACCCAGTACTTC	CASSPPESGTQYF
TRBV6-5	NA	TRBJ1-2	TRBD1	TGTGCCAGCAGTTCAAGCGGGACAGGGAGCCCTGGCTACACCTTC	CASSSSGTGSPGYTF
TRBV7-2	NA	TRBJ1-2	NA	TGTGCCAGCACCAAAACAGGGTATGGCTACACCTTC	CASTKTGYGYTF
TRBV19	NA	TRBJ2-7	TRBD2	TGTGCCAGTAGTATACGGGCCAGCGGGGCTTACGAGCAGTACTTC	CASSIRASGAYEQYF
TRBV7-2	NA	TRBJ2-5	NA	TGTGCCAGCAGCTTAGATCAGGGGGGACAAGAGACCCAGTACTTC	CASSLDQGGQETQYF
TRBV11-3	few	TRBJ2-5	NA	TGTGCCAGCAGCTTTATCACCGGGAGATCAGAGACCCAGTACTTC	CASSFITGRSETQYF
TRBV9	once	TRBJ2-7	NA	TGTGCCAGCAGCGGGGGGCCGGCCTACGAGCAGTACTTC	CASSGGPAYEQYF
TRBV27	NA	TRBJ2-3	NA	TGTGCCAGCAGTCCCCTGGCTTACACAGATACGCAGTATTTT	CASSPLAYTDTQYF
TRBV19	NA	TRBJ1-1	NA	TGTGCCAGTAGCCCGGGACAAAGGAACACTGAAGCTTTCTTT	CASSPGQRNTEAFF
TRBV2	NA	TRBJ1-6	NA	TGTGCCAGCAAGGAGGGCCCCAGTTCACCCCTCCACTTT	CASKEGPSSPLHF
TRBV6-5	NA	TRBJ1-5	TRBD1	TGTGCCAGCAGCCTGCGACAGGGAAGAAATCAGCCCCAGCATTTT	CASSLRQGRNQPQHF
TRBV27	few	TRBJ1-1	NA	TGTGCCAGCACCGTGACAGCTGGACGCACTGAAGCTTTCTTT	CASTVTAGRTEAFF
TRBV11-2	NA	TRBJ1-4	NA	TGTGCCAGCAGTTACGGTGGGGGGACGCAGGCTGAAAAACTGTTTTTT	CASSYGGGTQAEKLFF
TRBV27	NA	TRBJ1-1	TRBD1	TGTGCCAGCAGTTTTACTTTACAGGGGAGGTACACTGAAGCTTTCTTT	CASSFTLQGRYTEAFF
TRBV28	few	TRBJ1-6	NA	TGTGCCAGCAGTTCTCAGGGGTTGTATAATTCACCCCTCCACTTT	CASSSQGLYNSPLHF
TRBV2	once	TRBJ2-3	TRBD2	TGTGCCAGCAGTCCGACTAGCGGGAGGATCACAGATACGCAGTATTTT	CASSPTSGRITDTQYF
TRBV6-5	once	TRBJ2-1	NA	TGTGCCAGCAGTTCCCTAGCGGAGCAGTTCTTC	CASSSLAEQFF
TRBV7-2	NA	TRBJ2-1	TRBD2	TGTGCCAGCAGCTTAGAGAGTGGGACTAGCGCTAACAATGAGCAGTTCTTC	CASSLESGTSANNEQFF
TRBV6-1	NA	TRBJ2-7	NA	TGTGCCAGCAGTGAATACACGGGGTCCCTCTACGAGCAGTACTTC	CASSEYTGSLYEQYF
TRBV6-5	NA	TRBJ2-2	NA	TGTGCCAGCAGCAGGGGACGGGATAACACCGGGGAGCTGTTTTTT	CASSRGRDNTGELFF
TRBV10-1	NA	TRBJ1-1	TRBD1	TGCGCCAGCAGTGAGGACAGGGCCACTGAAGCTTTCTTT	CASSEDRATEAFF
TRBV7-9	NA	TRBJ2-5	TRBD2	TGTGCCAGCAGCTCTATCGGGACTAGTCAGACCCAGTACTTC	CASSSIGTSQTQYF
TRBV18	NA	TRBJ1-2	NA	TGTGCCAGCTCGCCCTCGGGACAAGACTATGGCTACACCTTC	CASSPSGQDYGYTF
TRBV5-6	NA	TRBJ1-2	NA	TGTGCCAGCAGCTTGGACACCGGGGGCTATGGCTACACCTTC	CASSLDTGGYGYTF
TRBV7-9	once	TRBJ2-7	NA	TGTGCCAGCAGCAATTGGGGGCGGAACGAGCAGTACTTC	CASSNWGRNEQYF
TRBV7-9	NA	TRBJ2-3	TRBD2	TGTGCCAGCAGCGGGGGTAGCGGGGGGACGGCAGATACGCAGTATTTT	CASSGGSGGTADTQYF
TRBV19	few	TRBJ2-3	NA	TGTGCCAGTAGTGGGCCACGGGCGGGAAGGACAGATACGCAGTATTTT	CASSGPRAGRTDTQYF
TRBV14	NA	TRBJ1-1	NA	TGTGCCAGCAGCCTCGGCGGGGGTTTCCACACTGAAGCTTTCTTT	CASSLGGGFHTEAFF
TRBV11-2	few	TRBJ1-2	TRBD1	TGTGCCAGCAGCTTAGCCCTCCGGGACAGGGGCTATGGCTACACCTTC	CASSLALRDRGYGYTF
TRBV30	once	TRBJ1-5	TRBD1	TGTGCCTGGAGTGCCGGGACAGGGGTTTATTCGGGCAATCAGCCCCAGCATTTT	CAWSAGTGVYSGNQPQHF
TRBV21-1	few	TRBJ1-1	NA	TGTGCCAGACAGGGTCGGAACACTGAAGCTTTCTTT	CARQGRNTEAFF
TRBV7-2	NA	TRBJ2-6	TRBD1	TGTGCCAGCAGCTTAGCTCCAGGGGGAGCAACTGGGGCCAACGTCCTGACTTTC	CASSLAPGGATGANVLTF
TRBV6-1	NA	TRBJ2-5	NA	TGTGCCAGCAGTGAATGGGGAGGAAACCAAGAGACCCAGTACTTC	CASSEWGGNQETQYF
TRBV7-2	NA	TRBJ2-2	TRBD2	TGTGCCAGCAGCCCACCGGGACTAGCGGGGACCGGGGAGCTGTTTTTT	CASSPPGLAGTGELFF
TRBV6-1	NA	TRBJ1-1	NA	TGTGCCAGCAGTGAATTTCTCAGGACAGAAGCTTTCTTT	CASSEFLRTEAFF
TRBV30	few	TRBJ2-3	NA	TGTGCCTGGAGGAACTGGAGGGGGCGCCGGGCAACGCAGTATTTT	CAWRNWRGRRATQYF
TRBV5-4	NA	TRBJ2-3	TRBD2	TGTGCCAGCAGCGCTAGCGGGGGGGTGGTGACAGATACGCAGTATTTT	CASSASGGVVTDTQYF
TRBV13	NA	TRBJ1-4	NA	TGTGCCAGCAGCCTTCCGCGAGGGCAAAATGAAAAACTGTTTTTT	CASSLPRGQNEKLFF
TRBV7-2	NA	TRBJ1-1	NA	TGTGCCAGCAGCTTAACGGGCACTGAAGCTTTCTTT	CASSLTGTEAFF
TRBV29-1	NA	TRBJ2-3	TRBD2	TGCAGCGTTGAACGTGCTAGCGGGAGGGCCCTAGATACGCAGTATTTT	CSVERASGRALDTQYF
TRBV6-5	NA	TRBJ1-5	NA	TGTGCCAGCGGGCTTTCGGGACATAGCAATCAGCCCCAGCATTTT	CASGLSGHSNQPQHF
TRBV18	NA	TRBJ2-5	NA	TGTGCCAGCTCACGGTCCCAGTTAAGTGTGGAGACCCAGTACTTC	CASSRSQLSVETQYF
TRBV29-1	NA	TRBJ2-1	NA	TGCAGCGTTCTGACTGGGAGCTCCTACAATGAGCAGTTCTTC	CSVLTGSSYNEQFF
TRBV19	NA	TRBJ1-6	TRBD1	TGTGCCAGTAGTATAGGACAGGGGGCTGGGTCACCCCTCCACTTT	CASSIGQGAGSPLHF
TRBV6-1	NA	TRBJ1-5	NA	TGTGCCAGCAGCGTGAATGAGGCCGTCGGACAGCATTTT	CASSVNEAVGQHF
TRBV6-5	once	TRBJ2-7	TRBD1	TGTGCCAGCAGTTACGACAGGGCCCGAGTCGAGCAGTACTTC	CASSYDRARVEQYF
TRBV7-9	NA	TRBJ2-4	NA	TGTGCCAGCAGCTTACCTCCGGGAATAGCCAAAAACATTCAGTACTTC	CASSLPPGIAKNIQYF
TRBV7-2	NA	TRBJ1-2	NA	TGTGCCAGCAGCTTAGCGGGGGAGGTCTATGGCTACACCTTC	CASSLAGEVYGYTF
TRBV19	NA	TRBJ2-4	NA	TGTGCCAGTAGCGACCGGACAGTAGCCAAAAACATTCAGTACTTC	CASSDRTVAKNIQYF
TRBV6-1	NA	TRBJ2-3	NA	TGTGCCAGCAGGAGCTCGGGGGTAGATACGCAGTATTTT	CASRSSGVDTQYF
TRBV10-3	NA	TRBJ1-5	TRBD1	TGTGCCATCAGCCTCGACAGGGGAAGTCAGCCCCAGCATTTT	CAISLDRGSQPQHF
TRBV15	NA	TRBJ2-5	TRBD1	TGTGCCACCAGCAGGGGAGACAGGGATACAGAGACCCAGTACTTC	CATSRGDRDTETQYF
TRBV5-4	NA	TRBJ2-5	TRBD2	TGTGCCAGCAGCCCACGGACTAGCGGGGTCCAAGAGACCCAGTACTTC	CASSPRTSGVQETQYF
TRBV11-3	NA	TRBJ1-2	TRBD1	TGTGCCAGCAGTCCCGGACAGGTCTATGGCTACACCTTC	CASSPGQVYGYTF
TRBV11-3	NA	TRBJ2-5	TRBD2	TGTGCCAGCAGCCTAAGACTAGCGGATATTCAAGAGACCCAGTACTTC	CASSLRLADIQETQYF
TRBV6-5	NA	TRBJ1-2	NA	TGTGCCAGCAGTTACTCGATTGGAGGGGATCATGGCTACACCTTC	CASSYSIGGDHGYTF
TRBV7-2	NA	TRBJ2-4	NA	TGTGCCAGCAGCCAACTAACACGAGCCAAAAACATTCAGTACTTC	CASSQLTRAKNIQYF
TRBV27	NA	TRBJ1-2	NA	TGTGCCAGCACCTCGAGCCCCGGCGGATTCTATGGCTACACCTTC	CASTSSPGGFYGYTF